The clone carrying this T cell receptor (beta chain) showed up many times. Its antigen is still unknown. V lost 8 bases to trimming and J lost 7 bases, with 15 bases between them. This CDR3 has 13 residues. The germline gives CDR1 MNHNY, CDR2 SVGAGI (reference sequence). These data come from a study of neurological immune-mediated disorders. Study results and caveats: The greatest TCR clonal expansion occurred in HTLV-1-associated myelopathy and the least in multiple sclerosis, which fell below healthy controls. The study found no CDR3 amino acid sequences shared by expanded clones across subjects, suggesting private repertoires in all groups.

Over 190 million TCR-beta sequences from 15-18 subjects came from every sequencing run. TCRdb ran MiXCR on the 5' RACE reads and lists one entry per CDR3 protein. Among about 59,000 distinct CDR3 sequences listed, under 30% were seen once. Sample time point: technical triplicate 2. The sequenced sample was PBMCs. The receptor was derived from a man between 60 and 75 years old with HTLV-1-associated myelopathy (HAM/TSP). J is TRBJ1-5 and V is TRBV6-6, with D tentatively TRBD1 (5 bases). The CDR3 reads CASVLGGGQPQHF. The CDR3 nucleotides are TGTGCCAGCGTCCTGGGGGGAGGGCAGCCCCAGCATTTT.